These T cell receptor beta chains were read from a single sample in a study of CD8 T cells in ankylosing spondylitis. One entry per CDR3 protein results from TCRdb running MiXCR on the 5' RACE reads. The sample contains about 36,000 distinct CDR3 sequences, approximately 11% of which appear only once. Sequencing used synovial fluid, either unsorted or a sorted T cell fraction (not recorded which). The receptors come from a male donor with ankylosing spondylitis. The conserved cysteine and the conserved F or W are not part of the CDR3 here.

CDR3aa,v_gene,j_gene
ASSSTVVNEKLF,TRBV23-1,TRBJ1-4
ASGDSTNTEAF,TRBV5-1,TRBJ1-1
SARSLEGQTPSYEQY,TRBV20-1,TRBJ2-7
ASSLVAGTYNEQF,TRBV5-5,TRBJ2-1
ASSPHGRISTDTQY,TRBV14,TRBJ2-3
ASSPLQGQAIPDNEQF,TRBV3-1,TRBJ2-1
SVRKAHNEQF,TRBV29-1,TRBJ2-1
ASSPTGDGADTQY,TRBV28,TRBJ2-3
ASRGHNHRYEQY,TRBV2,TRBJ2-7
ASSIGASGKF,TRBV19,TRBJ2-1
ASSKSGTSYNEQF,TRBV7-8,TRBJ2-1
ASSGLTSGRLVGQF,TRBV9,TRBJ2-1
SADTGSAGELF,TRBV29-1,TRBJ2-2
ASSSGTSGSSYEQY,TRBV7-8,TRBJ2-7
ASSLEWWEDWNTEAF,TRBV5-1,TRBJ1-1
ASSPRGPDGIYEQY,TRBV27,TRBJ2-7
ASSYTDQRGTVKTGELF,TRBV6-2/TRBV6-3,TRBJ2-2
SARDFAASGEINEQF,TRBV20-1,TRBJ2-1
ASRKRTSGNQY,TRBV6-1,TRBJ2-5
ASSPLASSDTQY,TRBV12-3/TRBV12-4,TRBJ2-3
ASSLVFGGNQPQH,TRBV7-2,TRBJ1-5
ASSLLGTAKGEKLF,TRBV28,TRBJ1-4
SALPPMGGNEQF,TRBV20-1,TRBJ2-1
ATSSPRKAGSYEQY,TRBV15,TRBJ2-7
SARDRSKRDEQF,TRBV20-1,TRBJ2-1
ASSLFWLVLFQETQY,TRBV5-7,TRBJ2-5
ASSLGAGTSTDTQY,TRBV7-3,TRBJ2-3
SASTRLAGAWTGELF,TRBV20-1,TRBJ2-2
ASSEGAASVGELF,TRBV2,TRBJ2-2
ASSLGSFGANVLT,TRBV7-9,TRBJ2-6
ASSSSGTSGIHPTQY,TRBV12-3/TRBV12-4,TRBJ2-3
ASSFNFDRTKQPQH,TRBV10-2,TRBJ1-5
ATSTGTGHGVAKNIQY,TRBV24-1,TRBJ2-4
SARIGQGATEAF,TRBV20-1,TRBJ1-1
ASSDPATGELF,TRBV6-1,TRBJ2-2
ASSAGLAGSGEQF,TRBV7-9,TRBJ2-1
ASNGLAVIYEQY,TRBV2,TRBJ2-7
ATSRRGQGVLEQY,TRBV15,TRBJ2-7
ASNFGQGTDTQY,TRBV11-2,TRBJ2-3
SVERSGFYNEQF,TRBV29-1,TRBJ2-1
ASRKTGNYEQY,TRBV2,TRBJ2-7
AIGKLAGAYEQY,TRBV10-3,TRBJ2-7
ASSHPPGGNYGYT,TRBV27,TRBJ1-2
ASSDGLDTLEQY,TRBV9,TRBJ2-7
ASSLEPGSPEQPQH,TRBV5-1,TRBJ1-5
ASSAGSMTNVLT,TRBV9,TRBJ2-6
ASSIPGGRDEAF,TRBV7-2,TRBJ1-1
ASSPGGGWEKLF,TRBV28,TRBJ1-4
ASSLVVADEQY,TRBV5-6,TRBJ2-7
ASSRGGPQETQY,TRBV27,TRBJ2-5
ASNHAGGDSTDTQY,TRBV11-2,TRBJ2-3
ASSEQAMNTEAF,TRBV9,TRBJ1-1
SAVPGLAGFYEQY,TRBV20-1,TRBJ2-7
ASGLVRGSTDSGEAF,TRBV12-5,TRBJ1-1
ASSQPGRDINQPQH,TRBV4-1,TRBJ1-5
AISESNNSPLH,TRBV10-3,TRBJ1-6
ASSERGLAKNIQY,TRBV6-1,TRBJ2-4
ASSLAGSGSTYEQY,TRBV7-8,TRBJ2-7
ASRKTGGAGVTQY,TRBV6-1,TRBJ2-3
SARTPEETQY,TRBV20-1,TRBJ2-5